The rows below give T cell receptor beta chains drawn from one sample of a study of OX40 agonist ivuxolimab in advanced cancers. The method was immunoSEQ multiplex PCR; TCRdb's version includes in-frame clones alone and lacks a portion of them. The sample has about 82,000 clones, over 75% seen once. The input for sequencing was CD4+ or CD8+ T cells sorted from blood, taken in a trial of the OX40 agonist ivuxolimab. The receptors derive from an adult with an advanced solid tumor such as melanoma, head and neck, liver or kidney cancer. CDR3s include the opening cysteine and the closing phenylalanine or tryptophan. A D gene is named only where the DNA matches it firmly. Clone size appears in some rows only: once, few, many, or a class for an expanded clone.

>TRBV11-2|.|TRBJ1-3|.
TGTGCCAGCAGCTTCCAGGGTAGTCCTGGAAACACCATATATTTT
CASSFQGSPGNTIYF
>TRBV5-1|.|TRBJ2-2|TRBD1
TGCGCCAGCAGACCAGGACAGGGGGCCCCCGGGGAGCTGTTTTTT
CASRPGQGAPGELFF
>TRBV5-4|.|TRBJ2-2|.
TGTGCCAGCAGCTTGGACTGGAACACCGGGGAGCTGTTTTTT
CASSLDWNTGELFF
>TRBV4-2|.|TRBJ1-5|.
TGTGCCAGCAGCCAGGACCCTTACAGGGCTGATAGCAATCAGCCCCAGCATTTT
CASSQDPYRADSNQPQHF
>TRBV6-6|.|TRBJ1-2|.
TGTGCCAGCAGGCGCGTGGACCGGACTAACTATGGCTACACCTTC
CASRRVDRTNYGYTF
>TRBV7-9|.|TRBJ1-1|TRBD1
TGTGCCAGCAGCAAAACCGGGACAGTGGGCTTTGGAGCTTTCTTT
CASSKTGTVGFGAFF
>TRBV5-6|few|TRBJ1-1|.
TGTGCCAGCAGCTTGAACACTGAAGCTTTCTTT
CASSLNTEAFF
>TRBV4-1|.|TRBJ1-4|.
TGCGCCAGCAGCCAAGATCCGACAGGAAAAAATGAAAAACTGTTTTTT
CASSQDPTGKNEKLFF
>TRBV30|once|TRBJ2-7|TRBD2
TGTGCCTCTGCGGGGGGTTCCGAGCAGTACTTC
CASAGGSEQYF
>TRBV28|.|TRBJ2-2|.
TGTGCCAGCAGTCCACAGGGTATGAACACCGGGGAGCTGTTTTTT
CASSPQGMNTGELFF
>TRBV5-6|.|TRBJ1-2|.
TGTGCCAGCAGTTTGGGGACATTCGGCTACACCTTC
CASSLGTFGYTF
>TRBV28|.|TRBJ2-7|.
TGTGCCAGCAGCATGGGGGCGGCAAGCTCCTACGAGCAGTACTTC
CASSMGAASSYEQYF
>TRBV5-1|.|TRBJ2-3|.
TGCGCCAGCAGCCTCGGGGGGCTGGCAGATACGCAGTATTTT
CASSLGGLADTQYF
>TRBV19|.|TRBJ2-6|.
TGTGCCAGTAGTCTCTCTGGGGCCAACGTCCTGACTTTC
CASSLSGANVLTF
>TRBV27|.|TRBJ2-7|.
TGTGCCAGCAATTCAGGGCGGTTTGCCTACGAGCAGTACTTC
CASNSGRFAYEQYF
>TRBV5-1|.|TRBJ2-7|.
TGCGCCAGCAGCTTGTCCGGGACCGCCACCTACGAGCAGTACTTC
CASSLSGTATYEQYF
>TRBV6-1|.|TRBJ1-5|.
TGTGCCAGCACCCCGACGGTAGGGAGCCAGCCCCAGCATTTT
CASTPTVGSQPQHF
>TRBV5-1|.|TRBJ2-1|.
TGCGCCAGCAGTTGGGACATCGGCGAGCAGTTCTTC
CASSWDIGEQFF
>TRBV4-1|.|TRBJ1-5|TRBD1
TGCGCCAGCAGCCAAGAACTGGCACAGGGGTTTAGCAATCAGCCCCAGCATTTT
CASSQELAQGFSNQPQHF
>TRBV27|.|TRBJ2-2|.
TGTGCCAGCAGTCCGAATCGACAGACGAAGGGGCCCGGGGAGCTGTTTTTT
CASSPNRQTKGPGELFF
>TRBV5-1|.|TRBJ2-5|.
TGCGCCAGCAGCCTTGGGTCTGGGTTAGGTGAGACCCAGTACTTC
CASSLGSGLGETQYF
>TRBV10-3|.|TRBJ1-1|.
TGTGCCATCAGCGGCACAGCAAACACTGAAGCTTTCTTT
CAISGTANTEAFF
>TRBV9|.|TRBJ2-2|.
TGTGCCAGCAGCGTCTCACCCCGCCCCGCCGGGCTAGCGACGAACACCGGGGAGCTGTTTTTT
CASSVSPRPAGLATNTGELFF
>TRBV4-2|.|TRBJ2-7|.
TGTGCCAGCAGCCGCAACGGACGGAGCTCCTACGAGCAGTACTTC
CASSRNGRSSYEQYF
>TRBV28|once|TRBJ2-5|.
TGTGCCAGCAGTTTACGAGAGACCCAGTACTTC
CASSLRETQYF
>TRBV27|.|TRBJ2-7|.
TGTGCCAGCAGTGGGTGGGACACCCGCTACGAGCAGTACTTC
CASSGWDTRYEQYF
>TRBV28|.|TRBJ1-2|.
TGTGCCAGCAGTTTTGCAGGGGCGGTCTATGGCTACACCTTC
CASSFAGAVYGYTF
>TRBV9|.|TRBJ2-1|.
TGTGCCAGCAGCGTAACGAGCGCGAGAACAAATGAGCAGTTCTTC
CASSVTSARTNEQFF
>TRBV23-1|.|TRBJ2-4|TRBD2
TGCGCCACGCTCGGAGGACTAGCGGGAGTTGGCAAAAACATTCAGTACTTC
CATLGGLAGVGKNIQYF
>TRBV11-3|.|TRBJ2-4|TRBD1
TGTGCCAGCAGCTTAGACGCAGGGGGCTTGCACATTCAGTACTTC
CASSLDAGGLHIQYF
>TRBV28|.|TRBJ2-4|.
TGTGCCAGCAGTTCGGGGACGGAAAACATTCAGTACTTC
CASSSGTENIQYF
>TRBV6-1|.|TRBJ1-1|.
TGTGCCAGCAGTGAGCCCGTAAGGGTTGAAGCTTTCTTT
CASSEPVRVEAFF
>TRBV27|.|TRBJ2-3|TRBD2
TGTGCCAGCAGTTACGAGCTAGCGGGAGGGCCAGGCACAGATACGCAGTATTTT
CASSYELAGGPGTDTQYF
>TRBV5-4|.|TRBJ2-7|TRBD2
TGTGCCAGCAGCTTCGACCTAGCGGTCTCCTACGAGCAGTACTTC
CASSFDLAVSYEQYF
>TRBV5-1|.|TRBJ1-3|.
TGCGCCAGCAGCTTGGTGGACCCTGGAAACACCATATATTTT
CASSLVDPGNTIYF
>TRBV4-1|.|TRBJ1-3|.
TGCGCCAGCAGCCAAGAGCGCCAGGGCGCTGGAAACACCATATATTTT
CASSQERQGAGNTIYF
>TRBV5-4|.|TRBJ2-7|TRBD2
TGTGCCAGCAGCTGGGGACTAGCGGGAGGGAGAGGGTTCTACGAGCAGTACTTC
CASSWGLAGGRGFYEQYF
>TRBV7-2|.|TRBJ2-5|.
TGTGCCAGCAGCTTTCGCCAAGAGACCCAGTACTTC
CASSFRQETQYF